Sequencing of this T cell receptor (beta chain) was carried out in a study of T cells in Graves' hyperthyroidism and ophthalmopathy. Subjects aged 18 to 65 presented with newly diagnosed hyperthyroidism of less than 2 months' duration. Orbital computed tomography and thyroid ultrasound, together with serum TRAb and thyroxine and clinical symptoms, were used for diagnoses. The PBMCs studied were ones that came from about 10 ml fresh peripheral blood. The CDR3 extends over 16 amino acids. Unmatched junction bases numbered 6, after V lost 0 bases and J lost 2 bases. In germline, CDR1 is SGHRS, CDR2 YFSETQ. Researchers amplified the TCR beta CDR3 regions from RNA transcripts. First-round RT-PCR targeting the TCR CDR3 was performed with the HTBI primer set. Using its own MiXCR run on the multiplex PCR reads, TCRdb lists one record per CDR3 protein. The data contain around 520,000 distinct CDR3 sequences, around 15% of them singletons.

This receptor was identified in a woman between 40 and 50 years old with Graves' hyperthyroidism. Material: blood. The rearrangement joins TRBV5-1 to TRBJ2-7; TRBD2 matches 9 bases. DNA for the CDR3: TGCGCCAGCAGCTTGGCCGGTAGCGGGGGAACCTACGAGCAGTACTTC. Its translation is CASSLAGSGGTYEQYF.